This T cell receptor (beta chain) emerged from a study of identical twins. Regarding the study as a whole: Alpha sequences that were out-of-frame and twin-shared showed an excess of low generation probability. Findings came from cross-sectional statistics, without long-term follow-up of donors. Models predicted less out-of-frame TCR alpha sharing in monozygotic twins than was found.

TCRdb recomputed calls from the 5' RACE reads with MiXCR, one row per CDR3 protein. This sample has 1,800,000 or so distinct CDR3 sequences, with about 32% found just once. V dropped 3 bases and J dropped 2 bases, with 18 bases sitting between them. Germline CDR1 DFQATT, CDR2 SNEGSKA (reference sequence). The CDR3 extends over 16 amino acids. This clonotype was seen more than once but under ten times. The antigen is not known. The chain carries TRBV20-1 and TRBJ2-3; D perhaps matches TRBD2 (6 bases). The clonotype was recovered from a newborn girl in good health. Specimen: cord blood. The CDR3 is CSARDRRTTHTDTQYF. Written as DNA, the CDR3 is TGCAGTGCTAGGGATCGGCGGACTACACACACAGATACGCAGTATTTT.